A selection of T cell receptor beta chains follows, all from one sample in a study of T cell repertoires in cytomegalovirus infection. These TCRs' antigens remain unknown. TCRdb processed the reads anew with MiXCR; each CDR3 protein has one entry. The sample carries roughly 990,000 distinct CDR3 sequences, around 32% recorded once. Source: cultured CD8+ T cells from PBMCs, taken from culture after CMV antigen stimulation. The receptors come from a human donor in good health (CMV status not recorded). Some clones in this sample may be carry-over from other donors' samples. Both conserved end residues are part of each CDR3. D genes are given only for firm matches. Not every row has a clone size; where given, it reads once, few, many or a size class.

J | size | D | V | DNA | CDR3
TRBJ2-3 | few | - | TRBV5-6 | TGTGCCAGCAGCGTGGGGGGACTGACGCGAAGCACAGATACGCAGTATTTT | CASSVGGLTRSTDTQYF
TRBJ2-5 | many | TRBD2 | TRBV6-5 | TGTGCCAGCACCGGACTAGCGGGAGACCAGTACTTC | CASTGLAGDQYF
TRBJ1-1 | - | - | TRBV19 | TGTGCCAGTAGTTGGGACGGAGGAGCGGAAGAAGCTTTCTTT | CASSWDGGAEEAFF
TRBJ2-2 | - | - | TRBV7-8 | TGTGCCAGCAGCTCTTTGGGGAACACCGGGGAGCTGTTTTTT | CASSSLGNTGELFF
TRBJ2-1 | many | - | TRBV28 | TGTGCCAGCAGTTTTGGAACCTTAGGTGATTACAATGAGCAGTTCTTC | CASSFGTLGDYNEQFF
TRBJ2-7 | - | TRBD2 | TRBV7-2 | TGTGCCAGCAGCTTAGCCCAGCTAGCGGGGGACGAGCAGTACTTC | CASSLAQLAGDEQYF
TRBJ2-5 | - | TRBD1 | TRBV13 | TGTGCCAGCAGCCGGGACAGGGGGCGCCAAGAGACCCAGTACTTC | CASSRDRGRQETQYF
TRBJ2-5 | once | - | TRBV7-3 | TGTGCCAGCAGCTTAAGGGGGTGGGGAGGAGAGACCCAGTACTTC | CASSLRGWGGETQYF
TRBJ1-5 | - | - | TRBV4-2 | TGTGCCAGCAGCCAAGAGGGGTATCAGCCCCAGCATTTT | CASSQEGYQPQHF
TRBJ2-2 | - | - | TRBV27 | TGTGCCAGCAGTTTACGGTGGTACGGGGGCCTCACCGGGGAGCTGTTTTTT | CASSLRWYGGLTGELFF
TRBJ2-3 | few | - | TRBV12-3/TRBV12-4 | TGTGCCAGCAGTCTACAGGGTTACGGCACAGATACGCAGTATTTT | CASSLQGYGTDTQYF
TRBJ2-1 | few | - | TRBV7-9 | TGTGCCAGCAGACCAATAAACAATGAGCAGTTCTTC | CASRPINNEQFF
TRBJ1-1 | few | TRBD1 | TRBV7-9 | TGTGCCAGCAGCTTTGGAGGGACAGGGAAAGGATACACTGAAGCTTTCTTT | CASSFGGTGKGYTEAFF
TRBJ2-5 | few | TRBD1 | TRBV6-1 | TGTGCCAGCAGCCGGACAGGGTGGGTGGAGACCCAGTACTTC | CASSRTGWVETQYF
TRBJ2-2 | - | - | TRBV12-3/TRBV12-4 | TGTGCCAGCAGTCCCCGAGACGGCGGGGAGCTGTTTTTT | CASSPRDGGELFF
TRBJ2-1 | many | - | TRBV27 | TGTGCCAGCAGTGTCCAGGGCAATGAGCAGTTCTTC | CASSVQGNEQFF
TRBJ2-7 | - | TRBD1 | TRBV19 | TGTGCCAGTAGTATTTGGGACAGCACCTACGAGCAGTACTTC | CASSIWDSTYEQYF
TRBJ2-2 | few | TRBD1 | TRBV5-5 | TGTGCCAGCATTGGACAGGCCTACACCGGGGAGCTGTTTTTT | CASIGQAYTGELFF
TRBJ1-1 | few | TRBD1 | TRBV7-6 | TGTGCCAGCAGCCCCTCCGGGACAGAAGAAGCTTTCTTT | CASSPSGTEEAFF
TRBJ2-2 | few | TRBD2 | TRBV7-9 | TGTGCCAGCAGCGGCAGCGGGGGGGTGTTCGCGAACACCGGGGAGCTGTTTTTT | CASSGSGGVFANTGELFF
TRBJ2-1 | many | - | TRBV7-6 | TGTGCCAGCAGCTTAGCTGGGGGGCACAGCTCCTACAATGAGCAGTTCTTC | CASSLAGGHSSYNEQFF
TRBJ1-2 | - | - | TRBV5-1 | TGCGCCAGCAGCCAGGTATCTAGCGGAAGCACCCTCTATGGCTACACCTTC | CASSQVSSGSTLYGYTF
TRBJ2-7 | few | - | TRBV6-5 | TGTGCCAGCAGTTACGGCACAGTAGGGTTCTACGAGCAGTACTTC | CASSYGTVGFYEQYF
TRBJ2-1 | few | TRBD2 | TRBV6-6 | TGTGCCAGCAGTTTTGACCCGGGACTAGCGGGGGAAATCTCCTACAATGAGCAGTTCTTC | CASSFDPGLAGEISYNEQFF
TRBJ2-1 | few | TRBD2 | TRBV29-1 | TGCAGCGTAAACGGGGGGGAATACAATGAGCAGTTCTTC | CSVNGGEYNEQFF
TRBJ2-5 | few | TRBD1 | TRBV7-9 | TGTGCCAGCAGCTTAAAAAGGGACAGGCAAGAGACCCAGTACTTC | CASSLKRDRQETQYF
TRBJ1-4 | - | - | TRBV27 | TGTGCCAGCAGTTTGTATGGGGAGGAAAAACTGTTTTTT | CASSLYGEEKLFF
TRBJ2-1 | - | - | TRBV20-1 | TGCAGTGCTAGTCCCGGGAACCACAATGAGCAGTTCTTC | CSASPGNHNEQFF
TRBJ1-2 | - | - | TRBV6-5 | TGTGCCAGCAGCCCGGAGATAGGGTACGGGTATGGCTACACCTTC | CASSPEIGYGYGYTF
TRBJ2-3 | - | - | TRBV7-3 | TGTGCCAGCAGCTTAAACCCAGGGGTGGAAGATACGCAGTATTTT | CASSLNPGVEDTQYF
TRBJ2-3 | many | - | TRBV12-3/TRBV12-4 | TGTGCCAGCAGTTTCGTACAGACCTCAGATACGCAGTATTTT | CASSFVQTSDTQYF
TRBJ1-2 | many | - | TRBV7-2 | TGTGCCAGCAGCCCCAGTTTGGGTTCACGCTATGGCTACACCTTC | CASSPSLGSRYGYTF
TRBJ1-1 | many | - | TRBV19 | TGTGCCAGCAGTGGACGCGGGATGAACACTGAAGCTTTCTTT | CASSGRGMNTEAFF
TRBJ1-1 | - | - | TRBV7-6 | TGTGCCAGCAGCCCCCGGGGGGACACTGAAGCTATCTTT | CASSPRGDTEAIF
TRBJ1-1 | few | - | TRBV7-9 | TGTGCCAGCAGCTTACCTGGACACCCGATATCGGGGACTGAAGCTTTCTTT | CASSLPGHPISGTEAFF
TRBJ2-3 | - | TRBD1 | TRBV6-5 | TGTGCCAGCAGTTACTCGGTCACAGGGGCAATCACCACAGATACGCAGTATTTT | CASSYSVTGAITTDTQYF
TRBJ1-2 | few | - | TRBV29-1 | TGCAGCGTTGAAGATCTGGCCTTGGGCTACACCTTC | CSVEDLALGYTF
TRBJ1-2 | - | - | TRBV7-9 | TGTGTCAGCAGCTCACCCGGGAGGGAAGTCCACACCTTC | CVSSSPGREVHTF
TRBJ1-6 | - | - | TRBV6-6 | TGTGCCAGCAGCCTTCAGGGGTGGTCGGATTCACCCCTCCACTTT | CASSLQGWSDSPLHF
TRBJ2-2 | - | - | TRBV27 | TGTGCCAGCAGTACGAACGCCGGGGAGCTGTTTTTT | CASSTNAGELFF
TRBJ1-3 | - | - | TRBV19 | TGTGCCAGTAGTATTGGACCCTCTGGAAACACCATATATTTT | CASSIGPSGNTIYF
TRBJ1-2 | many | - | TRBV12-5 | TGTGCTAGTGGTTTGGTATGGAACCAACTCCCGGCCCCTCAGGGGAATGGCTACACCTTC | CASGLVWNQLPAPQGNGYTF
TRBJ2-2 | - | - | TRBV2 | TGTGCCAGCCTCCCGCCCGAGGGGTGGAGCACCGGGGAGCTGTTTTTT | CASLPPEGWSTGELFF
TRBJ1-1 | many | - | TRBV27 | TGTGCCAGCAGTTTTTTTGGAGGAGAAGCTTTCTTT | CASSFFGGEAFF
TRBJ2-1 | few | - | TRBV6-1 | TGCCTTTCGGTGACCTACAATGAGCAGTTCTTC | CLSVTYNEQFF
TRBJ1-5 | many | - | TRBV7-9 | TGTGCCAGCAGCTCCCCAGGACAGCCCCAGCATTTT | CASSSPGQPQHF
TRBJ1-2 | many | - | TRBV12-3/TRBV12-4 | TGTGCCAGCAGTCCCAACAGTCACTATGGCTACACCTTC | CASSPNSHYGYTF
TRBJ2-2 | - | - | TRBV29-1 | TGCAGCGTTATTGTAGGGGAAACCGGGGAGCTGTTTTTT | CSVIVGETGELFF
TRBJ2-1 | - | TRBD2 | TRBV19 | TGTGCCAGTATGGGACTAGCGGGGGACAATGAGCAGTTCTTC | CASMGLAGDNEQFF
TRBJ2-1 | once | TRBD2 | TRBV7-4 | TGTGCCAGCAGCGCTACTAGCGGGGGGGACAATGAGCAGTTCTTC | CASSATSGGDNEQFF
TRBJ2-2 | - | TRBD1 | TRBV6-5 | TGTGCCAGCAGTTACCCCGGGACAGGGTCGGCGAACACCGGGGAGCTGTTTTTT | CASSYPGTGSANTGELFF
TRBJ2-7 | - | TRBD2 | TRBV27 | TGTGCCAGCAGTGATGGGACTAGCCCATACGAGCAGTACTTC | CASSDGTSPYEQYF
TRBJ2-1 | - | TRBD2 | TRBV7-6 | TGTGCCAGCAGCTTAGCGACTAGCGGGGGGTCTTCCTACAATGAGCAGTTCTTC | CASSLATSGGSSYNEQFF